These 15 T cell receptor beta chains were all obtained from the same sample, sequenced in a study of shared clonotypes between healthy human individuals. The assay was immunoSEQ multiplex PCR, and TCRdb's table has in-frame clones only and misses some. The sample includes approximately 530,000 clones, almost 97% of them seen just once. Sequencing was done on a sample of naive CD4+ T cells sorted from blood. Subset indicated: CD45RA+ positively selected. These receptors originate from a woman aged 30 to 39 in good health.

The gene calls are TRBV19 and TRBJ2-2, with D tentatively TRBD2 (6 bases). V dropped 1 base and J dropped 5 bases, with 11 bases sitting between them. The germline gives CDR1 LNHDA, CDR2 SQIVND (reference sequence). This CDR3 comprises 15 residues. Here the CDR3 DNA reads TGTGCCAGTAGTATAGGGGACCGGGGGACCGGGGAGCTGTTTTTT. This gives the protein CASSIGDRGTGELFF.

The chain joins TRBV5-4 to TRBJ1-2, with no clear D. Trimming pared 0 bases from V and 4 bases from J, leaving 13 bases between. There are 15 residues in the CDR3. The V gene's germline CDR1 is SGHNT and CDR2 YYREEE (reference sequence). This CDR3 is CASSLGFGRIYGYTF. As DNA, the CDR3 is TGTGCCAGCAGCTTGGGGTTCGGCAGGATCTATGGCTACACCTTC.

The rearrangement uses TRBV19 and TRBJ2-4; 9 positions match TRBD1. This CDR3 spans 15 amino acids. V lost 5 bases, J lost 6 bases, and 8 bases stayed unmatched. Germline-derived CDR1 and CDR2 are LNHDA and SQIVND (reference sequence). The CDR3 sequence is CASSRRDRDLNIQYF. The CDR3 nucleotides are TGTGCCAGTAGTCGCCGGGACAGGGATTTAAACATTCAGTACTTC.

The chain joins TRBV18 to TRBJ2-1; no clear D. V lost 5 bases, J lost 5 bases, and 13 bases lay in between. The CDR3 loop spans 14 amino acids. Looked up from germline, CDR1 is KGHSH and CDR2 is LQKENI. Here the CDR3 reads CASSSDQLNNEQFF. The CDR3 coding sequence is TGTGCCAGCTCATCGGACCAATTAAACAATGAGCAGTTCTTC.

V usage is TRBV30 and J usage is TRBJ2-7; the D is unclear. Germline V gene data show CDR1 as GTSNPN and CDR2 as SVGIG (reference sequence). V was cut by 2 bases and J by 2 bases, with 4 bases left in between. The CDR3 consists of 11 residues. CDR3 DNA sequence: TGTGCCTGGAGTAGCGCCTACGAGCAGTACTTC. Protein: CAWSSAYEQYF. The variable domain in full, completed from reference TRBV30 and TRBJ2-7, reads SQTIHQWPATLVQPVGSPLSLECTVEGTSNPNLYWYRQAAGRGLQLLFYSVGIGQISSEVPQNLSASRPQDRQFILSSKKLLLSDSGFYLCAWSSAYEQYFGPGTRLTVT.

This chain joins TRBV25-1 and TRBJ1-1; the D gene is possibly TRBD1 (6 bases). Germline CDR1 MGHDK, CDR2 SYGVNS. This CDR3 contains 15 residues. Trimming removed 3 bases at V and 0 bases at J, with 11 bases between. As DNA, the CDR3 is TGTGCCAGCAGTGACTGGACAGAAATGAACACTGAAGCTTTCTTT. It codes for CASSDWTEMNTEAFF.

The rearrangement links TRBV28 to TRBJ2-2; TRBD1 agrees at 9 bases. The germline V gene has CDR1 MDHEN and CDR2 SYDVKM. CDR3 length equals 16 residues. J gave up 7 bases and V 6 bases, and 12 bases lay outside the gene matches. CDR3 amino acids: CASRRPLQGANGELFF. The DNA of the CDR3 is TGTGCCAGCAGGCGACCGCTACAGGGGGCGAACGGGGAGCTGTTTTTT. The entire variable domain, with the rest obtained from reference TRBV28 and TRBJ2-2, is as follows: DVKVTQSSRYLVKRTGEKVFLECVQDMDHENMFWYRQDPGLGLRLIYFSYDVKMKEKGDIPEGYSVSREKKERFSLILESASTNQTSMYLCASRRPLQGANGELFFGEGSRLTVL.

The chain is built from TRBV18 and TRBJ2-5; D gene uncertain. The germline V gene has CDR1 KGHSH and CDR2 LQKENI. CDR3 size: 14 residues. Trimming stripped 6 bases from V and 5 bases from J, with 16 bases between. This CDR3 reads CASSQTSAWETQYF. The CDR3 bases are TGTGCCAGCTCCCAGACTTCCGCATGGGAGACCCAGTACTTC.

V usage is TRBV11-3 and J usage is TRBJ2-3; TRBD1 aligns across 11 bases. Germline V gene lookup returns CDR1 SGHNT and CDR2 YENEEA. Trimming took 2 bases from V and 4 from J; bases not matched to a gene: 8. This CDR3 has 17 amino acids. Written as DNA, the CDR3 is TGTGCCAGCAGCTTAATGTGGGACAGGGGGTTGGCAGATACGCAGTATTTT. Translating it yields CASSLMWDRGLADTQYF.

The chain has TRBV25-1 and TRBJ1-5; a weak D match, TRBD1 (6 bases). Trimming removed 6 bases at V and 5 bases at J, with 17 bases between. Looked up from germline, CDR1 is MGHDK and CDR2 is SYGVNS. The CDR3 runs 15 residues. The CDR3 spells CASSPTDRLDQPQHF. CDR3 nucleotide sequence: TGTGCCAGCAGCCCGACAGACAGGCTCGATCAGCCCCAGCATTTT.

This sequence joins TRBV29-1 and TRBJ2-1, with 7 bases lining up with TRBD2. Germline CDR1 reads SQVTM; CDR2 reads ANQGSEA. CDR3 length: 13 residues. V was pared by 4 bases and J by 7 bases, with 7 bases of the junction left unmatched. The CDR3 loop is CSVVRLASNEQFF. CDR3 sequence (DNA): TGCAGCGTTGTCAGACTAGCATCAAATGAGCAGTTCTTC.

The V gene is TRBV5-1, the J gene TRBJ2-5, with 10 bases that match TRBD1. CDR1 is SGHRS and CDR2 is YFSETQ in the germline V gene. The V gene end was trimmed by 7 bases and the J gene end by 11 bases; junction bases not matched to a gene: 11. The length of the CDR3 is 13 residues. CDR3: CASRTDRGPGQYF. DNA of the CDR3: TGCGCCAGCCGAACCGACAGGGGGCCGGGGCAGTACTTC.

Comments on this clone: The junction does not match germline at one end; this may be a read error. The chain employs TRBV6-1 and TRBJ2-7; 10 positions match TRBD1. This CDR3 region has 15 residues. CDR1 is MNHNS and CDR2 is SASEGT in the germline V gene. The CDR3 reads CASREAGTGAYEQYF. CDR3 DNA: TGTGCCAGCAGAGAAGCCGGGACAGGGGCCTACGAGCAGTACTTC.

The rearrangement uses TRBV7-9 and TRBJ2-3, with 14 bases identical to TRBD2. Trimming cost V 5 bases and J 4 bases; bases outside gene matches: 8. Germline loops: CDR1 SEHNR, CDR2 FQNEAQ (reference sequence). The CDR3 has 17 residues. The CDR3 sequence is CASSPGTSGSSADTQYF. DNA for the CDR3: TGTGCCAGCAGCCCCGGGACTAGCGGGAGTTCTGCAGATACGCAGTATTTT.

This chain uses TRBV19 with TRBJ1-5; D gene uncertain. The CDR3 runs to 13 residues. Germline V CDR1 and CDR2: LNHDA, SQIVND (reference sequence). V was cut by 5 bases and J by 7 bases, with 12 bases left in between. The CDR3 region is CASSGSRVQPQHF. The CDR3 coding sequence is TGTGCCAGTAGTGGGTCTAGGGTACAGCCCCAGCATTTT.